A single sample gave rise to the 7 T cell receptor beta chains below, sequenced in a study of CD8+CD57+ T cells in acquired aplastic anemia. Genomic DNA, serving as template, underwent TCR beta VDJ and CDR3 profiling. In TCRdb, the reads were re-called with MiXCR into one record per CDR3 protein. The table lists 150,000 to 200,000 distinct CDR3 sequences, roughly half of them singletons. An expansion of CD8+CD57+ cells by flow cytometry had been shown in patients chosen for sequencing. Sequencing input: sorted CD4+, CD8+, or CD8+CD57+ T cells (not recorded which) from PBMCs. Source of these receptors: a human donor with aplastic anemia.

The table lists this clonotype with many counts. The J gene is TRBJ2-3, the V gene TRBV12-3 or TRBV12-4, with TRBD1 matching over 9 bases. CDR3 length: 14 residues. After removal of 6 bases from V and 5 bases from J, the junction contained 6 bases not matched to a gene. The CDR3 DNA follows: TGTGCCAGCAGGTTCGGGACAGGGAAAGATACGCAGTATTTT. Protein product: CASRFGTGKDTQYF.

Ten or more counts support this clonotype. The chain joins TRBV12-3 or TRBV12-4 to TRBJ2-3; 7 bases agree with TRBD2. After removal of 8 bases from V and 1 base from J, the junction contained 3 bases not matched to a gene. This CDR3 comprises 13 residues. CDR3 protein: CASQGGRTDTQYF. The CDR3 bases are TGTGCCAGCCAGGGAGGGCGCACAGATACGCAGTATTTT.

J is TRBJ2-7 and V is TRBV4-2, with TRBD1 matching 8 bases. In germline, CDR1 is LGHNA, CDR2 YNFKEQ. V gave up 4 bases and J gave up 5 bases; unmatched junction bases: 7. This CDR3 contains 14 residues. The CDR3 DNA reads as TGTGCCAGCAGCCGTGAATCAGGGGGCAACGAGCAGTACTTC. This codes for CASSRESGGNEQYF.

On this clonotype itself: This CDR3 is missing its conserved last phenylalanine or tryptophan, likely due to a read error. This rearrangement joins TRBV7-2 to TRBJ1-1; no firm D call. Trimming removed 3 bases at V and 5 bases at J, with 7 bases between. The CDR3 covers 12 residues. The germline V gene has CDR1 SGHTA and CDR2 FQGNSA. The CDR3 protein is CASSFLGTEAFL. The CDR3 DNA follows: TGTGCCAGCAGCTTCTTAGGAACTGAAGCTTTCCTT.

The rearrangement links TRBV10-3 to TRBJ1-6, with D possibly TRBD1 on 5 matching bases. Germline V gene lookup returns CDR1 ENHRY and CDR2 SYGVKD. The CDR3 contains 15 residues. Trimming stripped 8 bases from V and 0 bases from J, with 11 bases between. The CDR3 region has the DNA TGTGCCATCGCCGAGGACATCTCCTATAATTCACCCCTCCACTTT. It codes for CAIAEDISYNSPLHF.

The V gene is TRBV15, the J gene TRBJ2-7, with D tentatively TRBD1 (5 bases). The CDR3 loop spans 12 amino acids. Per germline, CDR1 LNHNV and CDR2 YYDKDF (reference sequence). V gave up 8 bases and J gave up 2 bases, with 10 bases separating them. The DNA of the CDR3 is TGTGCCACCCAAGGACAAACCTACGAGCAGTACTTC. It codes for CATQGQTYEQYF.

The gene calls are TRBV6-1 and TRBJ1-1; weak D call: TRBD1 (5 bases). Trimming took off 10 bases at V and 1 base at J, with 16 bases between the two ends. The CDR3 runs 14 residues. Germline lookup yields CDR1 MNHNS and CDR2 SASEGT. The CDR3 bases are TGTGCCACCGCCGCGGGGGTTAGGAACACTGAAGCTTTCTTT. Encoded protein: CATAAGVRNTEAFF.